This T cell receptor beta chain was retrieved from a study of radiotherapy plus CTLA-4 blockade in lung cancer. The protocol was immunoSEQ multiplex PCR, while the TCRdb copy is restricted to in-frame clones and leaves out a portion. The sample yields approximately 60,000 clones, approximately 82% seen once. As concerns this clone: The target antigen is unknown.

Findings and caveats of the study: After treatment with radiotherapy plus ipilimumab, TCR clones that came from the tumor expanded in blood.

Germline assignment: CDR1 SGHDT and CDR2 YYEEEE. The CDR3 sequence is 11 residues long. V shed 4 bases and J shed 2 bases, with 4 bases lying between them. The input for sequencing was peripheral blood, taken from a patient treated with radiotherapy plus ipilimumab. V usage is TRBV5-6 and J usage is TRBJ2-7; no reliable D call. The receptor comes from a human donor with non-small cell lung cancer whose response to radiotherapy plus ipilimumab could not be evaluated. CDR3 protein: CASSVTYEQYF. The CDR3 DNA follows: TGTGCCAGCAGCGTAACCTACGAGCAGTACTTC.